A selection of T cell receptor beta chains follows, all from one sample in a study of blood T cells in healthy people across ages. TCRdb ran MiXCR on the 5' RACE reads and lists one entry per CDR3 protein. The sample shows hundreds of thousands of distinct CDR3 sequences, more than 40% of them seen only once. Sequencing input: blood. Receptors originate from a man aged 60 to 75 in good health. The CDR3 runs from the conserved cysteine through the conserved F or W. A D gene is named only where the DNA matches it firmly. Only some rows state a clone size, as once, few, many or a class for expanded clones.

d_gene,abundance,v_gene,j_gene,CDR3nt,CDR3aa
-,few,TRBV18,TRBJ2-5,TGTGCCAGCTCACGAAACCGCGGGTCAGGAGAGACCCAGTACTTC,CASSRNRGSGETQYF
-,-,TRBV6-5,TRBJ2-2,TGTGCCAGCAGTCCAAGTAGATCCACCGGGGAGCTGTTTTTT,CASSPSRSTGELFF
TRBD1,-,TRBV6-5,TRBJ2-5,TGTGCCTCGGGACAGGGGGTAGAGCAGTACTTC,CASGQGVEQYF
-,-,TRBV15,TRBJ2-3,TGTGCCACCAGGAAATCTTTTTTATCGGGTAGCACAGATACGCAGTATTTT,CATRKSFLSGSTDTQYF
TRBD1,-,TRBV7-9,TRBJ1-6,TGTGCCAGCAGCTTAGAGGGACAGGGTACCTCACCCCTCCACTTT,CASSLEGQGTSPLHF
TRBD2,-,TRBV27,TRBJ2-5,TGTGCCAGCAGTTTTAGCGGGGGGACGTGTGAGCAGTACTTC,CASSFSGGTCEQYF
-,few,TRBV21-1,TRBJ1-2,TGTGCCAGCAGCAAAGGCGGCAGACCCTATGGCTACACCTTC,CASSKGGRPYGYTF
-,-,TRBV6-1,TRBJ1-5,TGTGCCAGCAGATTGGGGAATCAGCCCCAGCATTTT,CASRLGNQPQHF
-,-,TRBV7-2,TRBJ1-2,TGTGCCAGCAGGGGGGCTAAGAGTCTCTATGGCTACACCTTC,CASRGAKSLYGYTF
-,-,TRBV11-3,TRBJ2-7,TGTGCCAGCAGCTTAGTTCCGGGGAGCGAGCAGTACTTC,CASSLVPGSEQYF
-,few,TRBV21-1,TRBJ1-5,TGTGCCAGCAGCAATCGGAAGGGGCCGAATCAGCCCCAGCATTTT,CASSNRKGPNQPQHF
TRBD1,-,TRBV20-1,TRBJ2-5,TGCAGTGCTAGGGCGACAGGGGCGGGGACAGAGCAGTACTTC,CSARATGAGTEQYF
-,-,TRBV15,TRBJ1-4,TGTGCCACCAGCAGAGATGTGGACAGAAATGAAAAACTGTTTTTT,CATSRDVDRNEKLFF
-,-,TRBV4-1,TRBJ2-7,TGCGCCAGCAGCCAAAGTTATGAGGGAATCGCCTACGAGCAGTACTTC,CASSQSYEGIAYEQYF
-,few,TRBV11-1,TRBJ2-2,TGTGCCAGCAGCTTGAACCGGGGCCCTAACACCGGGGAGCTGTTTTTT,CASSLNRGPNTGELFF
TRBD2,-,TRBV15,TRBJ2-7,TGTGCCACCAGCAGAGGGGAGGCTAGCGGGGCCTACGAGCAGTACTTC,CATSRGEASGAYEQYF
-,-,TRBV9,TRBJ2-3,TGTGCCAGCAGCGTAGCCCCTGGTGGGTTAAGCACAGATACGCAGTATTTT,CASSVAPGGLSTDTQYF
TRBD2,-,TRBV20-1,TRBJ2-1,TGCAGTGCTAGAGAACTAGCGGGGGGGCGGTCCTACAATGAGCAGTTCTTC,CSARELAGGRSYNEQFF
TRBD1,-,TRBV9,TRBJ2-1,TGTGCCAGCAGCCCAGAGGGGACAGGGGGTTTCGATGAGCAGTTCTTC,CASSPEGTGGFDEQFF
-,-,TRBV29-1,TRBJ2-5,TGCAGCCTCGCAGGCCGGAGGGAAGAGACCCAGTACTTC,CSLAGRREETQYF
-,-,TRBV7-6,TRBJ2-1,TGTGCCAGCAGCTCCTCGGGAGCGCAAACCCCCCTCAATGAGCAGTTCTTC,CASSSSGAQTPLNEQFF
TRBD1,-,TRBV12-3/TRBV12-4,TRBJ1-2,TGTGCCAGCAGGCCTCAGGGGGCGGGCGGCTACACCTTC,CASRPQGAGGYTF
-,-,TRBV29-1,TRBJ2-1,TGCAGCGTTTCGTACGAGCAGTTCTTC,CSVSYEQFF
TRBD2,-,TRBV7-9,TRBJ2-1,TGTGCCAGCACCCTCGGGGGGGAGGGTGAGCAGTTCTTC,CASTLGGEGEQFF
-,few,TRBV18,TRBJ2-6,TGTGCCAGCTCACCATCCACTGACTCTGGGGCCAACGTCCTGACTTTC,CASSPSTDSGANVLTF
TRBD1,few,TRBV27,TRBJ2-7,TGTGCCAGCAGTGACCGGGACAGGGGATTCAACGAGCAGTACTTC,CASSDRDRGFNEQYF
-,few,TRBV20-1,TRBJ2-7,TGCATGTTTGGCGAGCAGTACTTC,CMFGEQYF
TRBD2,-,TRBV3-1,TRBJ2-1,TGTGCCAGCAGTCCGGGCGGGGGGCTTTACAGTGAGCAGTTCTTC,CASSPGGGLYSEQFF
TRBD1,-,TRBV13,TRBJ2-1,TGTGCCAGCAGCTTGGGGGGGACAGGGGCCGGGAACGAGCAGTTCTTC,CASSLGGTGAGNEQFF
-,-,TRBV11-2,TRBJ1-1,TGTGCCAGCAGCTCCCTTGCGGATTCCGAAGCTTTCTTT,CASSSLADSEAFF
TRBD2,few,TRBV5-1,TRBJ2-3,TGCGCCAGCAGCTTCTCTACGGGGGGGACTAGCACAGATACGCAGTATTTT,CASSFSTGGTSTDTQYF
-,-,TRBV24-1,TRBJ2-7,TGTGCCACCAGCGCAGGGACCCCCTCCTACGAGCAGTACTTC,CATSAGTPSYEQYF
TRBD1,-,TRBV5-1,TRBJ2-1,TGCGCCAGCAGCTTGATCGAGACAGGGTCTTGGGATGAGCAGTTCTTC,CASSLIETGSWDEQFF
TRBD1,-,TRBV6-2/TRBV6-3,TRBJ2-6,TGTGCCAGCAGTTGGCCGTTGGGGAACAGGGGGCCTGGGGCCAACGTCCTGACTTTC,CASSWPLGNRGPGANVLTF
-,-,TRBV27,TRBJ2-5,TGTGCCAGCAGATCAACTACAGGGAAACCAGAGACCCAGTACTTC,CASRSTTGKPETQYF
TRBD1,-,TRBV29-1,TRBJ2-7,TGCAGCGTTTTCGCCAGGGGGTTGTACTTC,CSVFARGLYF
TRBD1,-,TRBV6-6,TRBJ1-1,TGTGCCAGCAAAGACAGGGCCACTGAAGCTTTCTTT,CASKDRATEAFF
-,-,TRBV11-3,TRBJ1-1,TGTGCCAGCAGCTTAGGCACGTGGCGTACCACTGAAGCTTTCTTT,CASSLGTWRTTEAFF
TRBD2,-,TRBV14,TRBJ2-7,TGTGCCAGCAGCCAAGGGATGACTAGCGGCCGCTCCTACGAGCAGTACTTC,CASSQGMTSGRSYEQYF
TRBD2,few,TRBV28,TRBJ2-2,TGTGCCAGCAGAACTAGCGGGGTAACCGGGGAGCTGTTTTTT,CASRTSGVTGELFF
-,-,TRBV3-1,TRBJ2-5,TGTGCCAGCAGCCAAGCGGGGGGCTGGCAAGAGACCCAGTACTTC,CASSQAGGWQETQYF
TRBD1,-,TRBV5-1,TRBJ2-3,TGCGCCAGCAGCCCTGGACAGGCGACAGATACGCAGTATTTT,CASSPGQATDTQYF
-,-,TRBV14,TRBJ2-1,TGTGCCAGCAGCCAAGGCTTGTGGAGGGAGCAGTTCTTC,CASSQGLWREQFF
-,few,TRBV20-1,TRBJ1-6,TGCAGTGCTAGTAGGACAGCTAATTCACCCCTCCACTTT,CSASRTANSPLHF
-,-,TRBV6-6,TRBJ1-1,TGTGCCAGCAGTTACTCAGGGTCGGAAGCTGAAGCTTTCTTT,CASSYSGSEAEAFF
-,few,TRBV7-2,TRBJ2-3,TGTGCCAGCAGCTTAGATCACACAGATACGCAGTATTTT,CASSLDHTDTQYF
-,-,TRBV12-3/TRBV12-4,TRBJ1-2,TGTGCCAGCAGTTTAAGTGGCTGGAACTATGGCTACACCTTC,CASSLSGWNYGYTF
-,few,TRBV7-9,TRBJ2-7,TGTGCCAGCAGCTCAAAGGACGAGCAGTACTTC,CASSSKDEQYF
-,-,TRBV7-2,TRBJ1-2,TGTGCCAGCAGCTTATTGGGTTATGGCTACACCTTC,CASSLLGYGYTF
TRBD2,-,TRBV7-2,TRBJ2-3,TGTGCCAGCAGCTCCCAGCGGGGGAGCACAGATACGCAGTATTTT,CASSSQRGSTDTQYF
TRBD2,few,TRBV20-1,TRBJ2-5,TGCAGTGCTAGAGATCCAACTAGCGGCTCCAGGACCCAGTACTTC,CSARDPTSGSRTQYF
-,-,TRBV20-1,TRBJ1-5,TGCAGTGCTATACAGAGCAATCAGCCCCAGCATTTT,CSAIQSNQPQHF